This entry lists 10 T cell receptor beta chains sequenced from one sample in a study of blood T cell repertoires in COVID-19. The assay was immunoSEQ multiplex PCR, and TCRdb's table has in-frame clones only and misses some. The sample consists of 190,000 or so clones, roughly 88% of them appearing once. Sequenced sample: peripheral blood. Receptors originate from a woman aged 25 to 39 with acute or convalescent COVID-19.

The chain has TRBV7-2 and TRBJ2-7, with D tentatively TRBD2 (5 bases). The CDR3 runs 14 residues. Trimming took off 2 bases at V and 3 bases at J, with 11 bases between the two ends. Germline loops: CDR1 SGHTA, CDR2 FQGNSA. CDR3 in DNA: TGTGCCAGCAGCTTATCGAGCGGAGACTACGAGCAGTACTTC. Protein: CASSLSSGDYEQYF. The full variable domain, rest sourced from reference TRBV7-2 and TRBJ2-7, is GAGVSQSPSNKVTEKGKDVELRCDPISGHTALYWYRQSLGQGLEFLIYFQGNSAPDKSGLPSDRFSAERTGGSVSTLTIQRTQQEDSAVYLCASSLSSGDYEQYFGPGTRLTVT.

The chain combines TRBV20-1 with TRBJ2-7, with D possibly matching TRBD1 (6 bases). This CDR3 contains 11 residues. V shed 6 bases and J shed 3 bases, with 9 bases lying between them. Germline CDR1 DFQATT, CDR2 SNEGSKA (reference sequence). The CDR3 DNA follows: TGCAGTGCCATCAGGGGCTACGAGCAGTACTTC. Residues: CSAIRGYEQYF.

This clone has a handful of counts. This rearrangement joins TRBV6-1 to TRBJ1-2; D perhaps matches TRBD1 (5 bases). The CDR3 extends over 14 amino acids. Germline V CDR1 and CDR2: MNHNS, SASEGT. V dropped 2 bases and J dropped 11 bases, with 18 bases sitting between them. Here the CDR3 DNA reads TGTGCCAGCAGTGAATCACGGGCAGGGACTGAGTACACCTTC. This gives the protein CASSESRAGTEYTF.

The J gene is TRBJ2-7, the V gene TRBV7-8, with 8 bases that match TRBD2. V shed 5 bases and J 12 bases; nucleotides not matched to a gene: 12. The CDR3 is 13 residues long. Germline V gene sequence: CDR1 SGHVS, CDR2 FQNEAQ. The CDR3 sequence is CASSARPAGDLYF. CDR3 DNA: TGTGCCAGCAGCGCCCGCCCAGCGGGAGACCTGTACTTC.

V usage is TRBV21-1 and J usage is TRBJ2-7; no check of the table's D call, TRBD2, against the DNA was made. TRBV21-1 constitutes a pseudogene. This CDR3 has 12 residues. This CDR3 is CLVGGSTYEQYF. CDR3 coding DNA: TGTCTTGTGGGCGGGAGTACGTACGAGCAGTACTTC.

The V call is TRBV5-4, the J call TRBJ2-4; 8 bases map to TRBD1. The length of the CDR3 is 13 residues. The trim removed 3 bases at V and 9 bases at J, leaving 5 bases unmatched. Germline loops: CDR1 SGHNT, CDR2 YYREEE (reference sequence). The CDR3 bases are TGTGCCAGCAGCTCAGCCACAGGGGGCATTCAGTACTTC. It codes for CASSSATGGIQYF.

The V call is TRBV18, the J call TRBJ1-3, with a tentative D call TRBD1 (6 bases). This CDR3 spans 14 amino acids. The ends were cut back, 2 bases at V and 10 bases at J, with 15 bases in the middle. CDR1 is KGHSH, CDR2 LQKENI, per germline. CDR3 nucleotides: TGTGCCAGCTCACCAAGTGGACAGATGAAGACCATATATTTT. Amino acids: CASSPSGQMKTIYF.

In this sample, this clone turned up a few times. V and J are TRBV11-3 and TRBJ2-3; D is unclear. Trimming took 5 bases from V and 1 from J, leaving 4 bases between them. Per germline, CDR1 SGHNT and CDR2 YENEEA. The CDR3 totals 12 residues. The CDR3, as DNA: TGTGCCAGCAGCCCAGGCACAGATACGCAGTATTTT. Its translation: CASSPGTDTQYF.

The rearrangement joins TRBV15 to TRBJ2-7; D is uncertain. From germline, CDR1 is LNHNV and CDR2 YYDKDF (reference sequence). This CDR3 is built from 15 residues. Deletions cut 0 bases from V and 1 base from J, with 10 bases between. This chain's CDR3 is CATSRDKTDSYEQYF. The CDR3 bases are TGTGCCACCAGCAGAGATAAAACAGATTCCTACGAGCAGTACTTC. Using reference TRBV15 and TRBJ2-7 for the parts outside the CDR3, the full variable domain is DAMVIQNPRYQVTQFGKPVTLSCSQTLNHNVMYWYQQKSSQAPKLLFHYYDKDFNNEADTPDNFQSRRPNTSFCFLDIRSPGLGDTAMYLCATSRDKTDSYEQYFGPGTRLTVT.

The CDR3 coding sequence is TGTGCCAGCAGCCAACACAGGGAAGCTTTCTTT. It encodes CASSQHREAFF. The chain carries TRBV5-5 and TRBJ1-1, with D possibly matching TRBD1 (5 bases). CDR3 length: 11 residues. Trimming pared 4 bases from V and 8 bases from J, leaving 9 bases between. From germline, CDR1 is SGHKS and CDR2 YYEKEE (reference sequence).